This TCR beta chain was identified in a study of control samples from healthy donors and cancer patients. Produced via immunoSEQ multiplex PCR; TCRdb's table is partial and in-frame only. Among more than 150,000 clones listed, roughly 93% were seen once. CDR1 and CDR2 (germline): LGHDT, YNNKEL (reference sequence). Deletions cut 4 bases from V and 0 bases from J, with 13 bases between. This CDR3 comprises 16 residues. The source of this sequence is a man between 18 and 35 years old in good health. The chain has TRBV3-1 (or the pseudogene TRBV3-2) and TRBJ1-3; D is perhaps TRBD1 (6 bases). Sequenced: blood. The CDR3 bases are TGTGCCAGCAGCCGCCGCGGACAGTCCTCTGGAAACACCATATATTTT. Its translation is CASSRRGQSSGNTIYF.